The T cell receptor beta chain under discussion was sequenced for a study of T-cell memory formation after mild COVID-19. Study as a whole: For the most part, TCR clusters were specific to one donor. Overall study findings and caveats: Among clones contracting day 15 to 85, CD4/CD8 was balanced, whereas later expanders leaned CD4+.

TCRdb analysed the 5' RACE reads with MiXCR anew, one entry per CDR3 protein. Here the sample spans 300,000 or so distinct CDR3 sequences, roughly 15% being singletons. Germline V gene lookup returns CDR1 MNHNY and CDR2 SVGAGI (reference sequence). V was pared by 0 bases and J by 4 bases, with 12 bases between. The CDR3 has 15 residues. For this clonotype: Its antigen remains unidentified.

The chain employs TRBV6-6 and TRBJ2-5; D assignment may be TRBD1 or TRBD2 (5 bases each). The sequenced material came from PBMCs or a T cell subset sorted from them (not recorded which). The TCR was taken from a man aged 18 to 30 who had mild COVID-19 (a few samples of this study predate the infection). Cell type and time point are not known. The CDR3 bases are TGTGCCAGCAGTTACTCGGTTCGTGGGGGAGAGACCCAGTACTTC. Protein sequence: CASSYSVRGGETQYF.